This entry lists 23 T cell receptor beta chains sequenced from one sample in a study of lymphopenia after photon versus proton radiotherapy. Sequencing was performed with immunoSEQ multiplex PCR; in TCRdb, only in-frame clones are kept and a portion is missing. The table records roughly 25,000 clones, about 92% of them present only once. Sequencing was performed on peripheral blood, taken from a patient treated with photon-based radiotherapy. These receptors came from a woman in her forties or fifties with cholangiocarcinoma.

The chain links TRBV7-9 to TRBJ2-6, with D unresolved. The CDR3 totals 13 residues. V dropped 6 bases and J dropped 3 bases, with 6 bases sitting between them. Germline loops: CDR1 SEHNR, CDR2 FQNEAQ (reference sequence). In nucleotides, the CDR3 is TGTGCCAGCAGGCCTAGTGGGGCCAACGTCCTGACTTTC. Protein sequence: CASRPSGANVLTF.

The rearrangement links TRBV5-4 to TRBJ2-7; TRBD1 agrees at 7 bases. This CDR3 is built from 12 residues. Losses at the gene ends were 6 bases for V and 8 bases for J; bases not matched to a gene: 8. The germline gives CDR1 SGHNT, CDR2 YYREEE (reference sequence). The CDR3 region is CASTRGQDKQYF. In DNA, the CDR3 is TGTGCCAGCACCCGTGGACAGGATAAGCAGTACTTC.

The chain employs TRBV7-2 and TRBJ2-1; 11 bases align to TRBD2. The CDR3 contains 15 residues. V shed 5 bases, J shed 4 bases, and the junction held 4 bases outside the gene matches. Germline V gene lookup returns CDR1 SGHTA and CDR2 FQGNSA. The CDR3 spells CASSPTSGAYNEQFF. CDR3 DNA: TGTGCCAGCAGCCCGACTAGCGGGGCGTACAATGAGCAGTTCTTC.

The rearrangement links TRBV27 to TRBJ2-6; D might be TRBD1 or TRBD2, each matching 5 bases. Trimming stripped 9 bases from V and 0 bases from J, with 15 bases between. Germline CDR1 MNHEY, CDR2 SMNVEV (reference sequence). This CDR3 region has 16 residues. The CDR3 spells CASRGRWNSGANVLTF. The CDR3, as DNA: TGTGCCAGTAGGGGACGGTGGAACTCTGGGGCCAACGTCCTGACTTTC.

The J gene is TRBJ1-2, the V gene TRBV7-2; the D is unclear. The CDR3 loop spans 15 amino acids. The V end lost 6 bases, the J end lost 2 bases, and 16 bases lay between the germline ends. Per the germline V gene, CDR1 is SGHTA and CDR2 is FQGNSA. The CDR3 region is CASSRPTYSNYGYTF. The CDR3 bases are TGTGCCAGCAGTCGACCAACATATTCAAACTATGGCTACACCTTC.

CDR3: CASRLRGNTEAFF. The CDR3 DNA reads TGTGCCAGCCGACTCAGGGGGAACACTGAAGCTTTCTTT. The rearrangement joins TRBV27 to TRBJ1-1, with D perhaps TRBD1 (6 bases). Deletions cut 8 bases from V and 1 base from J, with 11 bases between. The CDR3 totals 13 residues. Germline assignment: CDR1 MNHEY and CDR2 SMNVEV (reference sequence).

The genes are TRBV18 and TRBJ1-6, with D uncertain. The V gene lost 7 bases and the J gene lost 0 bases, with 13 bases spanning the gap. This CDR3 comprises 16 residues. Germline CDR1 KGHSH, CDR2 LQKENI. CDR3 bases: TGTGCCAGCTTCCGCCAAGAGAGCTCCTATAATTCACCCCTCCACTTT. This codes for CASFRQESSYNSPLHF.

This rearrangement joins TRBV19 to TRBJ1-2; D is ambiguous. Trimming shortened V by 3 bases and J by 4 bases, and 15 bases separated the two germline ends. This CDR3 has 15 amino acids. Germline CDR1 LNHDA, CDR2 SQIVND (reference sequence). The CDR3 is CASSMGGQAGYGYTF. CDR3 in DNA: TGTGCCAGTAGTATGGGTGGGCAGGCGGGCTATGGCTACACCTTC.

This chain joins TRBV28 and TRBJ2-7; 8 bases agree with TRBD1. V lost 9 bases and J lost 0; bases outside the gene matches: 7. Germline CDR1 reads MDHEN; CDR2 reads SYDVKM. This CDR3 is built from 14 residues. In nucleotides, the CDR3 is TGTGCCAGTGGGGACAGGTCGAGCTCCTACGAGCAGTACTTC. Translating it yields CASGDRSSSYEQYF.

This sequence joins TRBV7-2 and TRBJ1-5; a possible D gene is TRBD1 (5 bases). The length of the CDR3 is 16 residues. Germline CDR1 reads SGHTA; CDR2 reads FQGNSA. Trimming shortened V by 3 bases and J by 0 bases, and 12 bases separated the two germline ends. The CDR3 region is CASSLGGVNSNQPQHF. The CDR3 coding sequence is TGTGCCAGCAGCTTGGGGGGGGTCAATAGCAATCAGCCCCAGCATTTT.

The chain couples TRBV23-1 to TRBJ2-7, with TRBD2 matching over 7 bases. TRBV23-1 is an ORF; its function is uncertain. CDR3 length equals 12 residues. The V gene end was trimmed by 2 bases and the J gene end by 12 bases; junction bases not matched to a gene: 7. The CDR3 protein is CASSQGEGLGYF. The CDR3 region has the DNA TGCGCCAGCAGTCAAGGGGAGGGGTTGGGGTACTTC.

The chain carries TRBV7-2 and TRBJ1-1; D is unresolved. This CDR3 contains 14 residues. CDR1 is SGHTA, CDR2 FQGNSA, per germline. V shed 8 bases and J shed 4 bases, with 17 bases lying between them. Here the CDR3 DNA reads TGTGCCAGCGGTTATCCGGGCAGAAGCACTGAAGCTTTCTTT. Encoded protein: CASGYPGRSTEAFF.

This chain joins TRBV5-1 and TRBJ2-3; 7 bases match TRBD1. This CDR3 comprises 14 residues. After removal of 7 bases from V and 4 bases from J, the junction contained 9 bases not matched to a gene. Germline-derived CDR1 and CDR2 are SGHRS and YFSETQ. The CDR3 here is CASERQTGADTQYF. CDR3 nucleotide sequence: TGCGCCAGCGAAAGACAAACAGGGGCAGATACGCAGTATTTT.

The rearrangement joins TRBV27 to TRBJ1-1, with D hard to call. Germline V gene sequence: CDR1 MNHEY, CDR2 SMNVEV (reference sequence). The CDR3 extends over 13 amino acids. V was pared by 2 bases and J by 1 base, with 5 bases between. CDR3 protein: CASSLGENTEAFF. The DNA for the CDR3 is TGTGCCAGCAGTTTAGGGGAGAACACTGAAGCTTTCTTT.

The chain has TRBV2 and TRBJ1-3, with 8 bases fitting TRBD1. J was trimmed by 0 bases and V by 6 bases; bases with no gene match: 1. Germline assignment: CDR1 SNHLY and CDR2 FYNNEI. The CDR3 has 14 residues. CDR3 DNA sequence: TGTGCCAGCAGGGACAGGGTCTCTGGAAACACCATATATTTT. This codes for CASRDRVSGNTIYF.

The rearrangement joins TRBV18 to TRBJ1-4; D remains ambiguous. Germline V CDR1 and CDR2: KGHSH, LQKENI. CDR3 length: 17 residues. Trimming took 0 bases from V and 0 from J, leaving 11 bases between them. Here the CDR3 reads CASSPPKGFATNEKLFF. The CDR3 coding sequence is TGTGCCAGCTCACCACCGAAAGGGTTCGCAACTAATGAAAAACTGTTTTTT.

The chain employs TRBV27 and TRBJ1-2; D might be TRBD1 (6 bases). The V end lost 6 bases, the J end lost 4 bases, and 12 bases lay between the germline ends. The CDR3 is 13 residues long. Germline values: CDR1 MNHEY, CDR2 SMNVEV (reference sequence). The CDR3 nucleotides are TGTGCCAGCAGCTTAGGACAGAGCTATGGCTACACCTTC. Residues: CASSLGQSYGYTF.

This sequence joins TRBV6-5 and TRBJ1-6; D is undetermined. The CDR3 has 13 residues. V was shortened by 6 bases and J by 17 bases, with 20 bases between the two germline ends. Germline values: CDR1 MNHEY, CDR2 SVGAGI. The CDR3 sequence is CASRPTARPGVHF. The CDR3 DNA reads TGTGCCAGCAGACCGACCGCGAGGCCCGGGGTCCACTTT.

The gene calls are TRBV21-1 and TRBJ1-5; TRBD1 is the table's D call, not checked against the DNA. TRBV21-1 is termed a pseudogene. The CDR3 contains 15 residues. The CDR3 DNA reads TGTGCCAGCAGCAAAGTAGGAGGGGACAGTCAGCCCCAGCATTTT. This encodes CASSKVGGDSQPQHF.

In DNA, the CDR3 is TGTGCCAGCTCACCTGAGAGCCTCTACGAGCAGTACTTC. Its translation: CASSPESLYEQYF. The chain uses TRBV18 and TRBJ2-7; D not certain. Trimming left V 3 bases short and J 3 bases short, with 9 bases between. The CDR3 sequence is 13 residues long. Germline CDR1 and CDR2: KGHSH and LQKENI.

The sample holds one count of this clone. The V and J genes are TRBV2 and TRBJ2-5; no clear D. The V gene's germline CDR1 is SNHLY and CDR2 FYNNEI. The CDR3 sequence is 14 residues long. V was shortened by 3 bases and J by 2 bases, with 10 bases between the two germline ends. CDR3 sequence (DNA): TGTGCCAGCAGTGAGGGAAGTCTTCAAGAGACCCAGTACTTC. Protein sequence: CASSEGSLQETQYF. Drawing the rest from reference TRBV2 and TRBJ2-5, the complete variable domain is EPEVTQTPSHQVTQMGQEVILRCVPISNHLYFYWYRQILGQKVEFLVSFYNNEISEKSEIFDDQFSVERPDGSNFTLKIRSTKLEDSAMYFCASSEGSLQETQYFGPGTRLLVL.

The chain links TRBV18 to TRBJ2-3, with 15 bases identical to TRBD2. V dropped 4 bases and J dropped 6; count of bases not matched to a gene: 5. Germline V lookup: CDR1 KGHSH, CDR2 LQKENI. The CDR3 consists of 16 residues. CDR3 region: CASSLGLAGGPDTQYF. Written as DNA, the CDR3 is TGTGCCAGCTCACTAGGACTAGCGGGGGGGCCGGATACGCAGTATTTT.

CDR3: CASSWGNSNQPQHF. CDR3 DNA: TGTGCCAGTAGTTGGGGTAATAGCAATCAGCCCCAGCATTTT. V is TRBV19 and J is TRBJ1-5; D gene ambiguous. In germline, CDR1 is LNHDA, CDR2 SQIVND (reference sequence). The CDR3 length is 14 residues. The ends were cut back, 5 bases at V and 0 bases at J, with 8 bases in the middle.